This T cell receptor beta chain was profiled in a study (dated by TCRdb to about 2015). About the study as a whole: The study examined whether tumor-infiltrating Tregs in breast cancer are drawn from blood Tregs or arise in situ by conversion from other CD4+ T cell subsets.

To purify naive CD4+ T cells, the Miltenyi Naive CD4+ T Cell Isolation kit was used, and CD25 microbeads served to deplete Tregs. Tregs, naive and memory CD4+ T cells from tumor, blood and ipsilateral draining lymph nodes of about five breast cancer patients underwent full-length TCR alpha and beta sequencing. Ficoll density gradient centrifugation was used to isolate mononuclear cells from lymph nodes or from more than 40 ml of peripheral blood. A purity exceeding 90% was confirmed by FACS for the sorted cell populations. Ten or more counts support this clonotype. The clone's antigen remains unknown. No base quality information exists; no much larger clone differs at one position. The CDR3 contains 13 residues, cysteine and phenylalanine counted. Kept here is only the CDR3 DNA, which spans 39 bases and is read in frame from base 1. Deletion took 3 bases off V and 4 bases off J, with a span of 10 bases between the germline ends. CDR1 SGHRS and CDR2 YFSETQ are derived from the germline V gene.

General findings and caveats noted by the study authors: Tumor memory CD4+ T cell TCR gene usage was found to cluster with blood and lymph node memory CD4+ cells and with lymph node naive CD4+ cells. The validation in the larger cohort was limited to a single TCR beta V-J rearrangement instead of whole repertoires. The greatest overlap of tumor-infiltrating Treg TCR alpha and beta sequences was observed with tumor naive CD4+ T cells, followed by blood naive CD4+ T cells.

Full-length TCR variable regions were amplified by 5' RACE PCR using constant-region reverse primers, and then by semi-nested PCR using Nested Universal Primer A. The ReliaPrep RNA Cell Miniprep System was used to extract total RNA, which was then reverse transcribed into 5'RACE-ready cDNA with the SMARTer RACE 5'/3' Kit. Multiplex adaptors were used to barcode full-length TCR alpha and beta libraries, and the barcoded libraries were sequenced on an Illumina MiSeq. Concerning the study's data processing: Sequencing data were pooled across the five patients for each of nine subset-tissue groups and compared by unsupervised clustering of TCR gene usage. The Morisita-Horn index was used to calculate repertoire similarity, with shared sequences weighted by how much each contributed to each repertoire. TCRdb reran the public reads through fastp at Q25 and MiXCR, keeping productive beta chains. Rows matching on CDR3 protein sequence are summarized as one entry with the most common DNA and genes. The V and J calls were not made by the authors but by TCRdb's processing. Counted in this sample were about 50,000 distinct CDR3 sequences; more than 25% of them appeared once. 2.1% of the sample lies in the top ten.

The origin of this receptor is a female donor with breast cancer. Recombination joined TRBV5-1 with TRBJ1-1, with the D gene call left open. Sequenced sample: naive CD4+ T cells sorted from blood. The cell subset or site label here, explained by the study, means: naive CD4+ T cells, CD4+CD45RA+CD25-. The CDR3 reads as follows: CASSSQDRTEAFF. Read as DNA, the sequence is TGCGCCAGCAGCTCACAAGACCGCACTGAAGCTTTCTTT.